This is a list of T cell receptor beta chains from one sample in a study of blood T cells in healthy people across ages. MiXCR, applied by TCRdb to the 5' RACE reads, yields one record per CDR3 protein. The table records around 1,800,000 distinct CDR3 sequences, roughly two fifths of them present only once. What was sequenced was blood. Receptors originate from a human donor in good health. The CDR3 runs from the conserved cysteine through the conserved F or W. Fields, in order: clone size, V gene, J gene, D gene, CDR3 protein, CDR3 DNA. The D gene is left open where the match is weak. Clone size is not always given. Where it is, it says once, few, many or a class for expanded clones.

once	TRBV20-1	TRBJ1-1	NA	CSASPAGRNTEAFF	TGCAGTGCTAGCCCCGCGGGACGGAACACTGAAGCTTTCTTT
NA	TRBV4-3	TRBJ1-4	TRBD1	CASSRLGQGREKLFF	TGCGCCAGCAGCCGCTTGGGACAGGGAAGGGAAAAACTGTTTTTT
few	TRBV20-1	TRBJ2-4	NA	CSASRVAKNIQYF	TGCAGTGCTAGTAGGGTAGCCAAAAACATTCAGTACTTC
NA	TRBV7-2	TRBJ1-3	NA	CAKTGQSSGNTIYF	TGTGCCAAGACTGGACAGAGCTCTGGAAACACCATATATTTT
NA	TRBV20-1	TRBJ1-2	NA	CSARDYAGAGYGYTF	TGCAGTGCTAGAGATTATGCGGGGGCTGGGTATGGCTACACCTTC
NA	TRBV29-1	TRBJ2-1	NA	CSVGPFGGEYNEQFF	TGCAGCGTGGGCCCATTTGGTGGGGAGTACAATGAGCAGTTCTTC
few	TRBV4-2	TRBJ2-7	TRBD1	CASSQVKQGNYEQYF	TGTGCCAGCAGCCAAGTGAAACAGGGGAACTACGAGCAGTACTTC
few	TRBV6-1	TRBJ2-7	NA	CASRGGIHEQYF	TGTGCCAGCAGAGGGGGAATCCACGAGCAGTACTTC
NA	TRBV2	TRBJ2-2	NA	CASRGSPNTGELFF	TGTGCCAGCAGGGGAAGCCCGAACACCGGGGAGCTGTTTTTT
NA	TRBV2	TRBJ1-5	NA	CASSGTREGYSNQPQHF	TGTGCCAGCAGCGGGACACGGGAGGGCTATAGCAATCAGCCCCAGCATTTT
NA	TRBV7-9	TRBJ1-2	NA	CASSPADSYYGYTF	TGTGCCAGCAGCCCCGCGGACAGTTACTATGGCTACACCTTC
NA	TRBV7-6	TRBJ2-7	TRBD1	CASSDGQGDEQYF	TGTGCCAGCAGCGATGGACAGGGTGACGAGCAGTACTTC
NA	TRBV2	TRBJ2-3	TRBD2	CATNPAGGNTDTQYF	TGTGCCACTAATCCAGCGGGGGGAAACACAGATACGCAGTATTTT
NA	TRBV3-1	TRBJ2-1	NA	CASSQVEIWSEQFF	TGTGCCAGCAGCCAAGTGGAGATCTGGAGTGAGCAGTTCTTC
few	TRBV9	TRBJ2-3	NA	CASSLHFSPTDTQYF	TGTGCCAGCAGCCTACACTTTTCCCCCACAGATACGCAGTATTTT
NA	TRBV4-2	TRBJ1-2	TRBD1	CASSPWRGRWDYGYTF	TGTGCCAGCAGCCCCTGGAGGGGGCGTTGGGACTATGGCTACACCTTC
NA	TRBV4-2	TRBJ2-4	NA	CASSQGLMGALQYF	TGTGCCAGCAGCCAGGGATTAATGGGAGCTTTGCAGTACTTC
NA	TRBV12-3/TRBV12-4	TRBJ2-3	NA	CASSLNGWTDTQYF	TGTGCCAGCAGTTTGAATGGGTGGACAGATACGCAGTATTTT
NA	TRBV11-1	TRBJ2-5	NA	CASSLQVDRETQYF	TGTGCCAGCAGCTTACAGGTCGACCGAGAGACCCAGTACTTC
once	TRBV3-1	TRBJ2-5	NA	CASSQETDPDRGSTMETQYF	TGTGCCAGCAGCCAAGAGACCGACCCAGACCGGGGCTCCACCATGGAGACCCAGTACTTC
NA	TRBV9	TRBJ2-7	NA	CASSVAGTPTYEQYF	TGTGCCAGCAGCGTCGCCGGGACCCCGACCTACGAGCAGTACTTC
few	TRBV20-1	TRBJ2-3	TRBD1	CSARDRDRTDTQYF	TGCAGTGCTAGAGATCGGGACAGAACAGATACGCAGTATTTT
NA	TRBV7-2	TRBJ2-5	TRBD2	CASSLPGLALQETQYF	TGTGCCAGCAGCTTACCGGGACTAGCGTTACAAGAGACCCAGTACTTC
few	TRBV29-1	TRBJ2-7	TRBD1	CSAWDRGGYEQYF	TGCAGCGCTTGGGACAGGGGAGGATACGAGCAGTACTTC